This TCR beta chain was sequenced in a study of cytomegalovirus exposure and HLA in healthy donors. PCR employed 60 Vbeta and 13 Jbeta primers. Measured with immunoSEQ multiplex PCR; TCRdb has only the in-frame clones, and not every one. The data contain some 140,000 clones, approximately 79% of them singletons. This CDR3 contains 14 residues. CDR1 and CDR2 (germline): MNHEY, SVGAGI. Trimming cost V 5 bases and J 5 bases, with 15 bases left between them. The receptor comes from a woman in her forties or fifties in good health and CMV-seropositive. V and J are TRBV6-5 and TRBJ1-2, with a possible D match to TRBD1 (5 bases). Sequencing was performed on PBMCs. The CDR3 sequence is CASSTPGGRYGYTF. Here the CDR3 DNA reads TGTGCCAGCAGTACCCCGGGGGGACGGTATGGCTACACCTTC.